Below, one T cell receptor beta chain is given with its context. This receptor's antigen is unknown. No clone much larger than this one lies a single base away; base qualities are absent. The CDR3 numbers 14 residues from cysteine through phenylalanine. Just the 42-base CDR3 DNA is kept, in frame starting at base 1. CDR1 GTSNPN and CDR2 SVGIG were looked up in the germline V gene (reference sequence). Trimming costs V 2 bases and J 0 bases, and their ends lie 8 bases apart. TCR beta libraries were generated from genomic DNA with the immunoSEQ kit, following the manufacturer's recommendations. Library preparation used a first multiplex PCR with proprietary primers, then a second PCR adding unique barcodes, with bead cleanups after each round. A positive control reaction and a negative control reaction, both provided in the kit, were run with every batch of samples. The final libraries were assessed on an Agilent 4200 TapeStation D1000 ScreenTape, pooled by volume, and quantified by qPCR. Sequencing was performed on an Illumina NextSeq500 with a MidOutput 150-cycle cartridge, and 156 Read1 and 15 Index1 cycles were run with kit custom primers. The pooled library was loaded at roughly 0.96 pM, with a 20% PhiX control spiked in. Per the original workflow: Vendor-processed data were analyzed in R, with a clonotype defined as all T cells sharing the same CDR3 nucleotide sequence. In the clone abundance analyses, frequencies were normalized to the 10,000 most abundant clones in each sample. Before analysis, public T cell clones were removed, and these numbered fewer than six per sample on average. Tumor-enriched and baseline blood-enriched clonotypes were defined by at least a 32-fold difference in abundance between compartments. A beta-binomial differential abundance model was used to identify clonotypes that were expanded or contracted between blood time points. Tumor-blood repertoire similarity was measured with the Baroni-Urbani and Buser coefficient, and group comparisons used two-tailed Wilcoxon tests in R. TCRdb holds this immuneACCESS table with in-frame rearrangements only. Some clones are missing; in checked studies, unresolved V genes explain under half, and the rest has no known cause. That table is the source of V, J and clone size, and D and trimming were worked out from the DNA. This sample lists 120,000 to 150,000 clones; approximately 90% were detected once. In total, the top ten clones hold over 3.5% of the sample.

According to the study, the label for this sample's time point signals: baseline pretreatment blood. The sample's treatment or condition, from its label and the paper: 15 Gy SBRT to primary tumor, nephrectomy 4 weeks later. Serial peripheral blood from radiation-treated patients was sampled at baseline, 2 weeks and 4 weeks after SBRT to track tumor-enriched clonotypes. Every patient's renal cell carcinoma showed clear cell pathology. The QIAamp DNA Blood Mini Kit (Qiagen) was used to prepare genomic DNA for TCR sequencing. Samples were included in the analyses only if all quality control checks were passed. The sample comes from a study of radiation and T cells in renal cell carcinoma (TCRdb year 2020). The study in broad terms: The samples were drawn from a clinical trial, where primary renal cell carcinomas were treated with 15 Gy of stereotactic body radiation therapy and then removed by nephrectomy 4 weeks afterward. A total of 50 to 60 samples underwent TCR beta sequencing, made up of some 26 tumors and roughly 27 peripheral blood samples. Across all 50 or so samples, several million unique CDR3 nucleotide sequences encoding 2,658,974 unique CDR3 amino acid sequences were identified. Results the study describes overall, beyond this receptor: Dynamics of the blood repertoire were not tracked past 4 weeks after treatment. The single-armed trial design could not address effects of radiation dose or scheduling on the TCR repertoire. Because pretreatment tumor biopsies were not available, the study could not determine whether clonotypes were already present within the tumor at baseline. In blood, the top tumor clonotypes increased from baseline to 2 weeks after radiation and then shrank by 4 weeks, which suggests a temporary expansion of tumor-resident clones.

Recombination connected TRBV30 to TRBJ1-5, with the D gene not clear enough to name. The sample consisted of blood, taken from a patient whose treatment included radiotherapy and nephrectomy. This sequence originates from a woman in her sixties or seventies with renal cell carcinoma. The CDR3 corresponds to CAWSIGSSNQPQHF. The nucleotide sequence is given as TGTGCCTGGAGTATCGGGAGTAGCAATCAGCCCCAGCATTTT.